This T cell receptor beta chain appears in the sequencing data of a study of T cell responses to AZD1222 COVID-19 vaccine. Profiled with immunoSEQ multiplex PCR; TCRdb holds only in-frame clones, not every one. The sample yields 110,000 to 150,000 clones, about 92% seen once. Deletions cut 3 bases from V and 5 bases from J, with 16 bases between. CDR1 LNHDA and CDR2 SQIVND come from the germline V gene (reference sequence). The CDR3 consists of 15 residues. General study points: Mostly white British, mostly female donors; authors suggested clonal diversity may be underestimated.

Concerning this clone: Its antigen is unknown.

The chain has TRBV19 and TRBJ1-2; TRBD1 might be the D (6 bases). The specimen comprised peripheral blood, sampled on day 0 of AZD1222 vaccination. The sequence came from an adult in good health. CDR3 nucleotide sequence: TGTGCCAGTAGTATCCAGGGGCAAGCGTTTTATGGCTACACCTTC. It is translated as CASSIQGQAFYGYTF.